The 31 T cell receptor beta chains listed next were all sequenced from one sample in a study of human T cells and chemical hapten exposure. Described time point: patch test 1, 2 weeks after DPC sensitization. The treatment here: therapeutic diphenylcyclopropenone sensitization with weekly scalp DPC. The authors' total RNA extraction used unfractionated whole blood. TCRdb used MiXCR to reprocess the RACE reads, holding one entry per CDR3 protein. The sample consists of approximately 34,000 distinct CDR3 sequences, around 6.8% of them appearing once. Sequences were derived from whole blood, sampled in connection with sensitization to the hapten diphenylcyclopropenone (DPC). The receptors stem from a woman aged 30 to 39 with alopecia areata. Some clones in this sample may be carry-over from other donors' samples.

The chain recombines TRBV9 with TRBJ1-6, with TRBD1 matching over 7 bases. CDR3 size: 17 residues. Germline trimming cut 2 bases from V and 7 bases from J; bases unmatched to any gene: 12. The V gene's germline CDR1 is SGDLS and CDR2 YYNGEE. The CDR3 bases are TGTGCCAGCAGCGTGGCCCCTCAGGGGGTGGTGAATTCACCCCTCCACTTT. It specifies CASSVAPQGVVNSPLHF.

This clonotype has a count of ten or more. The chain links TRBV2 to TRBJ1-5, with 9 positions matching TRBD1. The CDR3 is 14 residues long. Germline trimming cut 4 bases from V and 6 bases from J; bases unmatched to any gene: 4. Germline CDR1 reads SNHLY; CDR2 reads FYNNEI. CDR3 amino acids: CASSGQGVPQPQHF. The CDR3 DNA is TGTGCCAGCAGTGGACAGGGGGTACCTCAGCCCCAGCATTTT.

This clonotype was picked up many times. The V call is TRBV27, the J call TRBJ1-1; unclear D gene. The germline gives CDR1 MNHEY, CDR2 SMNVEV (reference sequence). V was cut by 0 bases and J by 1 base, with 9 bases left in between. This CDR3 has 15 amino acids. The CDR3 loop reads CASSLSTKPNTEAFF. Here the CDR3 DNA reads TGTGCCAGCAGTTTATCGACCAAGCCGAACACTGAAGCTTTCTTT.

Ten or more counts support this clonotype. The chain combines TRBV30 with TRBJ1-1, with D uncertain. CDR3 length equals 16 residues. V gave up 2 bases and J gave up 1 base, with 17 bases separating them. Per the germline V gene, CDR1 is GTSNPN and CDR2 is SVGIG (reference sequence). CDR3 region: CAWSSPALDWNTEAFF. The CDR3 nucleotides are TGTGCCTGGAGTTCGCCGGCCCTGGATTGGAACACTGAAGCTTTCTTT.

Only a few counts were recorded for this clonotype. V is TRBV30 and J is TRBJ2-2, with D perhaps assigned TRBD1 or TRBD2 (5 bases each). The V gene lost 4 bases and the J gene lost 5 bases, with 17 bases spanning the gap. The CDR3 spans 15 residues. Germline values: CDR1 GTSNPN, CDR2 SVGIG (reference sequence). The CDR3 nucleotides are TGTGCCTGGAATGGGCAGGGACCAAGAACCGGGGAGCTGTTTTTT. Its protein is CAWNGQGPRTGELFF.

The chain recombines TRBV25-1 with TRBJ1-2; D remains ambiguous. CDR1 and CDR2 (germline): MGHDK, SYGVNS. The CDR3 has 12 amino acids. Trimming removed 1 base at V and 7 bases at J, with 7 bases between. As DNA, the CDR3 is TGTGCCAGCAGTGAATCCCCAGTTGGCTACACCTTC. It translates to CASSESPVGYTF.

Many counts were recorded for this clonotype. The genes are TRBV7-9 and TRBJ2-3, with a tentative D call TRBD2 (7 bases). The CDR3 has 15 amino acids. Germline CDR1 reads SEHNR; CDR2 reads FQNEAQ (reference sequence). V lost 6 bases to trimming and J lost 3 bases, with 16 bases between them. CDR3: CASSRWGGLTDTQYF. The CDR3 DNA is TGTGCCAGCAGTCGTTGGGGGGGCCTAACAGATACGCAGTATTTT.

V usage is TRBV30 and J usage is TRBJ1-1; the D is unclear. The CDR3 contains 13 residues. V was clipped by 0 bases and J by 0 bases, with 5 bases between them. Germline values: CDR1 GTSNPN, CDR2 SVGIG (reference sequence). The CDR3 nucleotides read TGTGCCTGGAGTGTAATCTTGAACACTGAAGCTTTCTTT. Translating gives CAWSVILNTEAFF.

This clonotype has a count of ten or more. The chain carries TRBV28 and TRBJ1-5, with D unresolved. V was pared by 6 bases and J by 0 bases, with 6 bases between. The CDR3 loop spans 13 amino acids. The germline gives CDR1 MDHEN, CDR2 SYDVKM. CDR3 sequence (DNA): TGTGCCAGCAGGATCAATAGCAATCAGCCCCAGCATTTT. Its translation: CASRINSNQPQHF.

This clonotype has a count of ten or more. The gene calls are TRBV20-1 and TRBJ2-7; D is unresolved. The CDR3 loop spans 15 amino acids. V was clipped by 3 bases and J by 1 base, with 16 bases between them. Germline CDR1 is DFQATT and CDR2 is SNEGSKA (reference sequence). The CDR3 spells CSASVGQETSYEQYF. The CDR3 DNA sequence: TGCAGTGCTAGTGTCGGGCAGGAGACTTCCTACGAGCAGTACTTC.

This clonotype was seen many times. The J gene is TRBJ2-3, the V gene TRBV5-1; D gene ambiguous. CDR1 and CDR2 (germline): SGHRS, YFSETQ. V lost 0 bases, J lost 5 bases, and 10 bases lay in between. The CDR3 contains 14 residues. The CDR3 bases are TGCGCCAGCAGCTTGGAGGCAGGTCGAGATACGCAGTATTTT. Translated, it gives CASSLEAGRDTQYF.

This clonotype has more than one count but fewer than ten. The rearrangement joins TRBV12-3 or TRBV12-4 to TRBJ2-5, with D unresolved. The CDR3 totals 11 residues. V dropped 6 bases and J dropped 5 bases, with 7 bases sitting between them. For the CDR3, the DNA is TGTGCCAGCAGCCCCGCCGAGACCCAGTACTTC. Encoded protein: CASSPAETQYF.

This clonotype came up a few times. The chain links TRBV2 to TRBJ1-5; TRBD1 might be the D (5 bases). V was clipped by 5 bases and J by 3 bases, with 11 bases between them. The CDR3 covers 14 residues. Germline assignment: CDR1 SNHLY and CDR2 FYNNEI. The CDR3 reads CASSLGPLNQPQHF. CDR3 coding DNA: TGTGCCAGCAGTTTGGGACCGCTCAATCAGCCCCAGCATTTT.

This clonotype was observed a handful of times. The V gene is TRBV2, the J gene TRBJ1-2; 9 positions match TRBD1. There are 15 residues in the CDR3. Germline V lookup: CDR1 SNHLY, CDR2 FYNNEI. The V gene end was trimmed by 4 bases and the J gene end by 3 bases; junction bases not matched to a gene: 6. The CDR3 DNA reads TGTGCCAGCAGTGGCGACAGGGGGAGGGACTATGGCTACACCTTC. Translated: CASSGDRGRDYGYTF.

This clonotype was recorded many times. This chain uses TRBV2 with TRBJ1-4; possibly TRBD1 for D (6 bases). Germline CDR1 SNHLY, CDR2 FYNNEI. This CDR3 spans 15 amino acids. Between the trimmed V and J ends, which lost 2 bases and 7 bases, there was a span of 14 bases. The CDR3 here is CASSELTGIREKLFF. For the CDR3, the DNA is TGTGCCAGCAGTGAATTAACAGGGATTCGTGAAAAACTGTTTTTT.

The chain couples TRBV30 to TRBJ2-1; no clear D gene. V lost 8 bases and J lost 0, with 14 bases in between. The germline V gene encodes CDR1 GTSNPN and CDR2 SVGIG (reference sequence). The CDR3 contains 14 residues. The DNA for the CDR3 is TGTGCCCGCCAATCGCAAACCTCCTACAATGAGCAGTTCTTC. Its translation is CARQSQTSYNEQFF.

Many counts were recorded for this clonotype. The V gene is TRBV3-1, the J gene TRBJ2-7, with 7 bases identical to TRBD1. The CDR3 sequence is 14 residues long. Trimming removed 1 base from V and 3 bases from J; junction bases left unmatched: 3. CDR1 is LGHDT and CDR2 is YNNKEL in the germline V gene (reference sequence). The CDR3 loop is CASSQGTGGYEQYF. The CDR3 DNA reads TGTGCCAGCAGCCAAGGGACAGGAGGCTACGAGCAGTACTTC.

This chain links TRBV27 with TRBJ2-7; a possible D gene is TRBD1 (6 bases). V was trimmed by 10 bases and J by 1 base, leaving 17 bases between them. The V gene's germline CDR1 is MNHEY and CDR2 SMNVEV (reference sequence). This CDR3 is built from 14 residues. The CDR3 here is CANRRPGTSYEQYF. The CDR3 DNA reads as TGTGCCAACAGGCGTCCCGGGACATCCTACGAGCAGTACTTC.

In this sample, this clonotype turned up many times. The chain recombines TRBV30 with TRBJ2-6, with D hard to call. From germline, CDR1 is GTSNPN and CDR2 SVGIG (reference sequence). This CDR3 region has 12 residues. Trimming left V 4 bases short and J 2 bases short, with 3 bases between. In nucleotides, the CDR3 is TGTGCCTGGAATCCTGGGGCCAACGTCCTGACTTTC. Amino acid sequence: CAWNPGANVLTF.

This clonotype was found a few times. V usage is TRBV12-3 or TRBV12-4 and J usage is TRBJ1-1; 8 bases match TRBD1. The V gene end was trimmed by 3 bases and the J gene end by 5 bases; junction bases not matched to a gene: 5. The CDR3 has 14 residues. CDR3 in amino acids: CASSFQGAETEAFF. CDR3 DNA: TGTGCCAGCAGTTTCCAGGGGGCAGAAACTGAAGCTTTCTTT.

There are many counts of this clonotype. The gene calls are TRBV12-3 or TRBV12-4 and TRBJ2-7; TRBD1 aligns across 9 bases. The CDR3 totals 14 residues. J gave up 5 bases and V 8 bases, and 10 bases lay outside the gene matches. The CDR3 DNA follows: TGTGCCAGCTGCGTAGGGACAGGGACTAACGAGCAGTACTTC. This codes for CASCVGTGTNEQYF.

There are many counts of this clonotype. J is TRBJ1-2 and V is TRBV5-1, with a weak D call TRBD1 (5 bases). The germline V gene has CDR1 SGHRS and CDR2 YFSETQ. V was shortened by 5 bases and J by 2 bases, with 16 bases between the two germline ends. This CDR3 is 15 amino acids long. Written as DNA, the CDR3 is TGCGCCAGCAGACCCGCATATCGGGGGAACTATGGCTACACCTTC. The encoded protein is CASRPAYRGNYGYTF.

With respect to this clonotype: Given a much more abundant clone one base away, this may be a read error. This chain joins TRBV20-1 and TRBJ2-3; no reliable D call. CDR3 length equals 15 residues. V lost 2 bases and J lost 3, with 15 bases in between. Germline loops: CDR1 DFQATT, CDR2 SNEGSKA (reference sequence). The DNA of the CDR3 is TGCAGTGCTAGAATCCTAAGAGCAGGTACAGATACGCAGTATTTT. It translates to CSARILRAGTDTQYF.

This clonotype was counted many times. The chain employs TRBV20-1 and TRBJ2-3; D unresolved. V was clipped by 5 bases and J by 6 bases, with 9 bases between them. Per germline, CDR1 DFQATT and CDR2 SNEGSKA (reference sequence). CDR3 length equals 11 residues. CDR3 coding DNA: TGCAGTGCTCAATCGGGTGATACGCAGTATTTT. Translating gives CSAQSGDTQYF.

This chain joins TRBV6-6 and TRBJ2-3, with D possibly matching TRBD2 (5 bases). Germline V gene sequence: CDR1 MNHNY, CDR2 SVGAGI (reference sequence). The CDR3 totals 14 residues. The V end lost 7 bases, the J end lost 6 bases, and 17 bases lay between the germline ends. CDR3 nucleotides: TGTGCCAGCACTGGGCAGGATTGGGAGGATACGCAGTATTTT. It is translated as CASTGQDWEDTQYF.

This clonotype occurred many times. J is TRBJ2-3 and V is TRBV6-2 or TRBV6-3, with a tentative D call TRBD1 (7 bases). CDR3 length equals 15 residues. Germline CDR1 is MNHEY and CDR2 is SVGEGT. V was cut by 8 bases and J by 0 bases, with 15 bases left in between. The CDR3 loop is CASEPGGQSTDTQYF. CDR3 nucleotides: TGTGCCAGCGAACCCGGGGGACAGAGCACAGATACGCAGTATTTT.

This clonotype was counted between two and nine times. The CDR3 coding sequence is TGTGCCAGCATCCGGACAGGGATCGATAATTCACCCCTCCACTTT. Translating it yields CASIRTGIDNSPLHF. This sequence joins TRBV12-3 or TRBV12-4 and TRBJ1-6; 8 bases are a match to TRBD1. V lost 7 bases, J lost 5 bases, and 7 bases stayed unmatched. This CDR3 is 15 amino acids long.

This clonotype was detected ten times or more. The rearrangement uses TRBV11-2 and TRBJ1-1; no firm D call. The CDR3 extends over 13 amino acids. V was cut by 2 bases and J by 0 bases, with 4 bases left in between. Germline lookup yields CDR1 SGHAT and CDR2 FQNNGV. The CDR3 here is CASSLSLNTEAFF. In DNA, the CDR3 is TGTGCCAGCAGCTTATCGTTGAACACTGAAGCTTTCTTT.

This clonotype was detected many times. J is TRBJ2-1 and V is TRBV7-9; TRBD1 aligns across 7 bases. J was trimmed by 8 bases and V by 5 bases; bases with no gene match: 12. The germline V gene has CDR1 SEHNR and CDR2 FQNEAQ (reference sequence). The CDR3 runs to 15 residues. CDR3 sequence (DNA): TGTGCCAGCAGCCCCCGACAGGGTTTAACAGATGAGCAGTTCTTC. It codes for CASSPRQGLTDEQFF.

This clonotype has a handful of counts. The chain uses TRBV29-1 and TRBJ2-1; no clear D gene. The CDR3 is made up of 12 amino acids. Germline CDR1 SQVTM, CDR2 ANQGSEA. V was shortened by 4 bases and J by 1 base, with 5 bases between the two germline ends. CDR3 amino acids: CSVGESYNEQFF. CDR3 nucleotide sequence: TGCAGCGTTGGGGAATCCTACAATGAGCAGTTCTTC.

The chain couples TRBV12-3 or TRBV12-4 to TRBJ1-4; D not certain. The germline V and J ends were trimmed by 5 bases and 7 bases, with 14 bases remaining between them. There are 14 residues in the CDR3. This CDR3 is CASSPRGSSEKLFF. In nucleotides, the CDR3 is TGTGCCAGCAGTCCCCGTGGGAGTAGTGAAAAACTGTTTTTT.